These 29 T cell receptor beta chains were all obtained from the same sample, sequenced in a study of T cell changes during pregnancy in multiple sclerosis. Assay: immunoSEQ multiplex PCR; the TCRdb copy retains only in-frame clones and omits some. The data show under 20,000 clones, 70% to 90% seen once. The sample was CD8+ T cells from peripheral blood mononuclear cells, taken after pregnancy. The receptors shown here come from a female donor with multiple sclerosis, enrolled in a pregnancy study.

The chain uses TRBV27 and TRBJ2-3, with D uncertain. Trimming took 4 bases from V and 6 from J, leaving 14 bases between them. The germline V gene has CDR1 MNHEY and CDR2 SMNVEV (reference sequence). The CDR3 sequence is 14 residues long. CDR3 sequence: CASSWSIASDTQYF. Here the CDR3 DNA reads TGTGCCAGCAGTTGGAGTATAGCATCGGATACGCAGTATTTT.

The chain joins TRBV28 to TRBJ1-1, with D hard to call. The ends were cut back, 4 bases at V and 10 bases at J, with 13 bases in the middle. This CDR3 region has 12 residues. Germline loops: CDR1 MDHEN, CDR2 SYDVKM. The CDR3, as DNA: TGTGCCAGCAGTTCTCTGGCCGAGGGAGCTTTCTTT. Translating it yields CASSSLAEGAFF.

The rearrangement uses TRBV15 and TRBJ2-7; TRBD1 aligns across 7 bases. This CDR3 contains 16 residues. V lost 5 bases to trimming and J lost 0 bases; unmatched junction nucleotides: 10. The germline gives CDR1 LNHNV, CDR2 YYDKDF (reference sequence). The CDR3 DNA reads TGTGCCACCAGCTCAGGCTACGGGGACAGCTCCTACGAGCAGTACTTC. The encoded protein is CATSSGYGDSSYEQYF. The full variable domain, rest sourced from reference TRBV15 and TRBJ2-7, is DAMVIQNPRYQVTQFGKPVTLSCSQTLNHNVMYWYQQKSSQAPKLLFHYYDKDFNNEADTPDNFQSRRPNTSFCFLDIRSPGLGDTAMYLCATSSGYGDSSYEQYFGPGTRLTVT.

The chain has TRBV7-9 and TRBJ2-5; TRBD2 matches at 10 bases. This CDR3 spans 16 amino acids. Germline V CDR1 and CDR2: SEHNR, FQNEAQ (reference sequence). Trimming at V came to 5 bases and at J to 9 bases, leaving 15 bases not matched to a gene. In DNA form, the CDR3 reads TGTGCCAGCAGCCGTACTAGCGGGAAACCCCTTGGGGCCCAGTACTTC. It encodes CASSRTSGKPLGAQYF.

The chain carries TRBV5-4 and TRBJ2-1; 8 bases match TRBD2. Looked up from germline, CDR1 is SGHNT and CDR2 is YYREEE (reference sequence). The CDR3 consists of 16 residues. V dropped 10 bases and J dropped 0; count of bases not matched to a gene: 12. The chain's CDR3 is CAGGLAGLSSYNEQFF. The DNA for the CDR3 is TGTGCCGGGGGGCTAGCGGGCCTTAGCTCCTACAATGAGCAGTTCTTC. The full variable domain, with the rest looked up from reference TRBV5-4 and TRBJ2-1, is ETGVTQSPTHLIKTRGQQVTLRCSSQSGHNTVSWYQQALGQGPQFIFQYYREEENGRGNFPPRFSGLQFPNYSSELNVNALELDDSALYLCAGGLAGLSSYNEQFFGPGTRLTVL.

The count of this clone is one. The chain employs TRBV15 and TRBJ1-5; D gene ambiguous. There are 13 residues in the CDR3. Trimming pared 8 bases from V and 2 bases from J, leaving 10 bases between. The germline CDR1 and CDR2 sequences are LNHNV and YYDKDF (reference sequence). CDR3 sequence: CATSLARNQPQHF. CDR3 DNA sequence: TGTGCCACCTCCTTGGCCCGCAATCAGCCCCAGCATTTT.

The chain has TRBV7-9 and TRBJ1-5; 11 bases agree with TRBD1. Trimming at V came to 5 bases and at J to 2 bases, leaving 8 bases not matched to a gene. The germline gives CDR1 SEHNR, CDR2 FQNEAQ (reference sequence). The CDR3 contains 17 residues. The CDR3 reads CASSQVGQGEGNQPQHF. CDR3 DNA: TGTGCCAGCAGCCAGGTGGGACAGGGGGAAGGCAATCAGCCCCAGCATTTT.

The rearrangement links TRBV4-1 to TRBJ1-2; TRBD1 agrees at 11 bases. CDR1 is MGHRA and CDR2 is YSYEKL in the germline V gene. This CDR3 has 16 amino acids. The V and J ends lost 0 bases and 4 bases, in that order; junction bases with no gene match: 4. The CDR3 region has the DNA TGCGCCAGCAGCCAAGATGGACAGGGGGCCTCCTATGGCTACACCTTC. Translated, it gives CASSQDGQGASYGYTF.

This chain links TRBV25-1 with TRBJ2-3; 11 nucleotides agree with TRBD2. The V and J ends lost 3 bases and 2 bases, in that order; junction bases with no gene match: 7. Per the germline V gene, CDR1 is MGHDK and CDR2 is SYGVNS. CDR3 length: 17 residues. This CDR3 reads CASSEGTSGLDTDTQYF. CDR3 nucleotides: TGTGCCAGCAGTGAGGGGACTAGCGGACTGGACACAGATACGCAGTATTTT.

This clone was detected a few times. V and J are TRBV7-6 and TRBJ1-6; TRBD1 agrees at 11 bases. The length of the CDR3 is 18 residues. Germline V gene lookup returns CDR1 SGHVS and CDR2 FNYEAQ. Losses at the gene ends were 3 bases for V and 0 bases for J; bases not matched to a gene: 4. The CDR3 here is CASSFGTGGSSYNSPLHF. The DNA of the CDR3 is TGTGCCAGCAGCTTCGGGACAGGGGGAAGCTCCTATAATTCACCCCTCCACTTT.

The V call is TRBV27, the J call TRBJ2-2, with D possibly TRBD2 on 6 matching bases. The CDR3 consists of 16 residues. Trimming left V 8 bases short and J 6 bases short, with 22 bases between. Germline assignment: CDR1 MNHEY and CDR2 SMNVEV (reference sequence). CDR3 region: CASRGLGGAFAGELFF. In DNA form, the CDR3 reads TGTGCCAGCCGAGGACTCGGCGGGGCCTTTGCCGGGGAGCTGTTTTTT.

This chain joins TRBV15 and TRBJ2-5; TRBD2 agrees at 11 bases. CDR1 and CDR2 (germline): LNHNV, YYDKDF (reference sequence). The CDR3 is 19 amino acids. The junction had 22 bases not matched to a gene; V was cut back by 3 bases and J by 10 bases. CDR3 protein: CATSRGSGLAGGREGGQYF. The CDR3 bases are TGTGCCACCAGCAGGGGGAGTGGACTAGCGGGCGGAAGAGAGGGGGGCCAGTACTTC.

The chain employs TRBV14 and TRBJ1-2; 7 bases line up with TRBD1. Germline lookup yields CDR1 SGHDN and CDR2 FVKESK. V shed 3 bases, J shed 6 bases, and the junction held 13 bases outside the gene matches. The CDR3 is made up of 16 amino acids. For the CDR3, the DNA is TGTGCCAGCAGCCATGCGATTCGAGGGGGCTCTGATGGCTACACCTTC. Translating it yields CASSHAIRGGSDGYTF.

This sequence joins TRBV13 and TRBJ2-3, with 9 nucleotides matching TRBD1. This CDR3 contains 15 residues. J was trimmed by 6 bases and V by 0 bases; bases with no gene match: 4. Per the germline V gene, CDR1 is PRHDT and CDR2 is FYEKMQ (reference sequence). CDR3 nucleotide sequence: TGTGCCAGCAGCTTAGGGGGACAGGGCGAGGATACGCAGTATTTT. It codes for CASSLGGQGEDTQYF. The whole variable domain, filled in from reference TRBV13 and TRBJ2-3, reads AAGVIQSPRHLIKEKRETATLKCYPIPRHDTVYWYQQGPGQDPQFLISFYEKMQSDKGSIPDRFSAQQFSDYHSELNMSSLELGDSALYFCASSLGGQGEDTQYFGPGTRLTVL.

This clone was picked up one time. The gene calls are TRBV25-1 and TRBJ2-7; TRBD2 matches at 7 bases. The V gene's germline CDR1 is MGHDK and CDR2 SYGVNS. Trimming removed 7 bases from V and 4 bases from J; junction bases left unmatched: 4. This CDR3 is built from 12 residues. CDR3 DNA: TGTGCCAGCACCCCCGGGGGGTACGAGCAGTACTTC. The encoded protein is CASTPGGYEQYF.

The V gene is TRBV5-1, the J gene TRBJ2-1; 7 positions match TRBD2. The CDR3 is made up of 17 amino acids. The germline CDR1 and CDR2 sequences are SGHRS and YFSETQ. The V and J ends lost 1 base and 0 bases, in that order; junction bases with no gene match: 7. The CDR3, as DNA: TGCGCCAGCAGCTTGATGAGCGGGGATCTCTCCTACAATGAGCAGTTCTTC. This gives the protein CASSLMSGDLSYNEQFF.

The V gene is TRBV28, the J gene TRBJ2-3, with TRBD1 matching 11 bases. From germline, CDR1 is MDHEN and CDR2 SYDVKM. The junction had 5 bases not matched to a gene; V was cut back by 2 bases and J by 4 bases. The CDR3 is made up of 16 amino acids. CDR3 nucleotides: TGTGCCAGCAGTTTACTGGCGGGACAGGGGGCAGATACGCAGTATTTT. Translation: CASSLLAGQGADTQYF.

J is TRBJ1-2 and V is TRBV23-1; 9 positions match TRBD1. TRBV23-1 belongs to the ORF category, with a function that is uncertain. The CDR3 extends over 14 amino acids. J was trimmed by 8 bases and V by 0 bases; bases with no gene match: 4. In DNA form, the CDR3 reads TGCGCCAGCAGTCAATCAGGGGACAGGGTGGGCTACACCTTC. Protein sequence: CASSQSGDRVGYTF.

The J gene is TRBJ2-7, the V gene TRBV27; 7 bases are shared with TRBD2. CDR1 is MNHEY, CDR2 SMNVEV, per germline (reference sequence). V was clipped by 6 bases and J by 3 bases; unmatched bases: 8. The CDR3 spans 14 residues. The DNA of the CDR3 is TGTGCCAGCAGCAACATGGGGGGGGGCTACGAGCAGTACTTC. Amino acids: CASSNMGGGYEQYF.

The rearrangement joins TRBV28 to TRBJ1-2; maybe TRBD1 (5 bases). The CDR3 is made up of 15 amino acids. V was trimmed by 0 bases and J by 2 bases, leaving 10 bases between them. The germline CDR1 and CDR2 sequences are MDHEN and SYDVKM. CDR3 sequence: CASSLWVGGNYGYTF. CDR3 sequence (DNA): TGTGCCAGCAGTTTATGGGTCGGGGGAAACTATGGCTACACCTTC.

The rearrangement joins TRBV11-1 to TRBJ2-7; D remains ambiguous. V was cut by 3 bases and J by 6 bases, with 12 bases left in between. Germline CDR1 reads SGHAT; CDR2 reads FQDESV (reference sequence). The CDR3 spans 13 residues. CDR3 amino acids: CASSLGSSSEQYF. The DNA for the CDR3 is TGTGCCAGCAGCTTGGGCTCGTCTTCCGAGCAGTACTTC.

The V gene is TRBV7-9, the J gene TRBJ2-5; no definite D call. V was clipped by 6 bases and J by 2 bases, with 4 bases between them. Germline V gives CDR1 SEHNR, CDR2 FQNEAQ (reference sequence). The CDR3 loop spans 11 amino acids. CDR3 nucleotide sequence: TGTGCCAGCAGTTCGCAAGAGACCCAGTACTTC. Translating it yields CASSSQETQYF.

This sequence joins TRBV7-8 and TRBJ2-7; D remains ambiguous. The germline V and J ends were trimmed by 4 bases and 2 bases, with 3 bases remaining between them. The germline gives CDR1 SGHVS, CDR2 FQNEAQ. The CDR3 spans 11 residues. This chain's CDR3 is CASSSAYEQYF. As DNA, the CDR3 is TGTGCCAGCAGCTCCGCCTACGAGCAGTACTTC.

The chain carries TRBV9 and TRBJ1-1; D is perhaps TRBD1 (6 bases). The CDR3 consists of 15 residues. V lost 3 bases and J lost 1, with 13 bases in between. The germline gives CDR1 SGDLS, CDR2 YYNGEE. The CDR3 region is CASSDLQGPNTEAFF. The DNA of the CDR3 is TGTGCCAGCAGCGATCTACAGGGACCGAACACTGAAGCTTTCTTT.

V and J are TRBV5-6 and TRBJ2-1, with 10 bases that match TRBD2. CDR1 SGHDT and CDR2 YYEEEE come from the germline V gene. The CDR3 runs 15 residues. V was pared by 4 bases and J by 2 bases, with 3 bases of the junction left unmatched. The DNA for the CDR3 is TGTGCCAGCAGCGAAGCGGGGGGGACCTACAATGAGCAGTTCTTC. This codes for CASSEAGGTYNEQFF. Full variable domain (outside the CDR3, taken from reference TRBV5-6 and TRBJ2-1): DAGVTQSPTHLIKTRGQQVTLRCSPKSGHDTVSWYQQALGQGPQFIFQYYEEEERQRGNFPDRFSGHQFPNYSSELNVNALLLGDSALYLCASSEAGGTYNEQFFGPGTRLTVL.

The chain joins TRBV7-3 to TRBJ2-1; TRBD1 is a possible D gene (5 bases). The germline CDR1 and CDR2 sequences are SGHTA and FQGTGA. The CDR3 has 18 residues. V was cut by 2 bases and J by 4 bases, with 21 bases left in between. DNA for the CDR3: TGTGCCAGCAGCTTATCAGGGCTAGGGGTGGGTAGGTACAATGAGCAGTTCTTC. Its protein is CASSLSGLGVGRYNEQFF.

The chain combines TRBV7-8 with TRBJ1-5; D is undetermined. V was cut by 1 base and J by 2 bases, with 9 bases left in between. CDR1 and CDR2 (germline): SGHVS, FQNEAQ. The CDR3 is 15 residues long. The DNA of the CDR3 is TGTGCCAGCAGCTTAGAGAGGTCAGGCAATCAGCCCCAGCATTTT. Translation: CASSLERSGNQPQHF.

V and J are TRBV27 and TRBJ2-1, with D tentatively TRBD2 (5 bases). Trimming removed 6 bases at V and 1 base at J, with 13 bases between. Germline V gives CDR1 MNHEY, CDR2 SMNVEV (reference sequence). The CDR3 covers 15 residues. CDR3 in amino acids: CASRYTSSSYNEQFF. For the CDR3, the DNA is TGTGCCAGCAGGTATACTAGTAGTTCCTACAATGAGCAGTTCTTC.

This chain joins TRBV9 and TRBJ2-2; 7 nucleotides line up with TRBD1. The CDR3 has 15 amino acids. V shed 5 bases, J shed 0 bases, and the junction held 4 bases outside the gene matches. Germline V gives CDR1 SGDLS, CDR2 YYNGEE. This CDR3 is CASSLDRPNTGELFF. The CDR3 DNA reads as TGTGCCAGCAGTTTGGACAGGCCGAACACCGGGGAGCTGTTTTTT. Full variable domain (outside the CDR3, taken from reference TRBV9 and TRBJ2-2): DSGVTQTPKHLITATGQRVTLRCSPRSGDLSVYWYQQSLDQGLQFLIQYYNGEERAKGNILERFSAQQFPDLHSELNLSSLELGDSALYFCASSLDRPNTGELFFGEGSRLTVL.